In its sample, the clone carrying this T cell receptor beta chain was seen a few times. Its antigen is unidentified. TCRdb re-called the 5' RACE reads with MiXCR, one entry per CDR3 protein. The table shows 470,000 or so distinct CDR3 sequences, with roughly 25% occurring only once. Germline lookup yields CDR1 SGHVS and CDR2 FQNEAQ. The CDR3 is 22 amino acids. J lost 0 bases, V lost 3 bases, and 18 bases had no gene match. This sample was included in a study of T-cell memory formation after mild COVID-19. Overall study findings and caveats: Contracting CD8+ clones were enriched in EMRA, CD4+ mainly in CM and EM.

This chain uses TRBV7-8 with TRBJ2-6, with 9 bases aligning to TRBD1. The sequencing sample was made of PBMCs or a T cell subset sorted from them (not recorded which). This TCR was recovered from an adult woman who had mild COVID-19 (a few samples of this study predate the infection). Cell type and time point are not known. CDR3 region: CASSFLSGQGLLHFSGANVLTF. CDR3 DNA sequence: TGTGCCAGCAGCTTCCTATCCGGACAGGGGCTCCTCCACTTCTCTGGGGCCAACGTCCTGACTTTC.